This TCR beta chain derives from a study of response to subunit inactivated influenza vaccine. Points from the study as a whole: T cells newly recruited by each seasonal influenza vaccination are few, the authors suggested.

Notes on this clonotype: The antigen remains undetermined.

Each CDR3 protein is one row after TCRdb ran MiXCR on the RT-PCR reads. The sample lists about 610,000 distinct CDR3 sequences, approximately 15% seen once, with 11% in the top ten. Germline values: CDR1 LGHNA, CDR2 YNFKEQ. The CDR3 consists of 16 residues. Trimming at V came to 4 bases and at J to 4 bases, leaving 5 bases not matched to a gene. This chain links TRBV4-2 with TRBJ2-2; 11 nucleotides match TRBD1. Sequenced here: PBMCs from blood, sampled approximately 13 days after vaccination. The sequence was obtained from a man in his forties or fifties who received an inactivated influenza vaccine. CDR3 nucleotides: TGTGCCAGCAGCCGATTCGGGACAGGGGGCACCGGGGAGCTGTTTTTT. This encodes CASSRFGTGGTGELFF.